These 21 T cell receptor beta chains share one sample of origin, sequenced in a study of blood T cell repertoires in COVID-19. Here immunoSEQ multiplex PCR was the method, and the copy in TCRdb shows in-frame clones only, minus some. The data contain some 250,000 clones, about 68% of them singletons. Sequencing used peripheral blood. All receptors derive from a woman of 80 years or more with acute or convalescent COVID-19.

The chain is built from TRBV28 and TRBJ1-6; 11 bases are a match to TRBD1. The CDR3 runs to 17 residues. V was clipped by 5 bases and J by 10 bases; unmatched bases: 13. Germline V gene sequence: CDR1 MDHEN, CDR2 SYDVKM. The CDR3 DNA sequence: TGTGCCAGCAGTCCCTGGGACAGGGGGATGGCGAGGTCACCCCTCCACTTT. Translating it yields CASSPWDRGMARSPLHF. Full variable domain (outside the CDR3, taken from reference TRBV28 and TRBJ1-6): DVKVTQSSRYLVKRTGEKVFLECVQDMDHENMFWYRQDPGLGLRLIYFSYDVKMKEKGDIPEGYSVSREKKERFSLILESASTNQTSMYLCASSPWDRGMARSPLHFGNGTRLTVT.

The genes are TRBV27 and TRBJ2-7; 12 bases are a match to TRBD2. The V gene's germline CDR1 is MNHEY and CDR2 SMNVEV (reference sequence). J was trimmed by 3 bases and V by 7 bases; bases with no gene match: 7. CDR3 length equals 15 residues. This CDR3 is CASNTVTSGSYEQYF. The CDR3 DNA reads TGTGCCAGCAATACGGTGACTAGCGGGAGCTACGAGCAGTACTTC.

CDR3 loop: CASSPRDRGYSPLHF. CDR3 DNA: TGTGCCAGCAGCCCCCGCGACAGGGGTTATTCACCCCTCCACTTT. The chain has TRBV3-1 (or the pseudogene TRBV3-2) and TRBJ1-6, with 8 bases fitting TRBD1. Germline V gene data show CDR1 as LGHDT and CDR2 as YNNKEL (reference sequence). Trimming took 4 bases from V and 8 from J; bases not matched to a gene: 7. This CDR3 is built from 15 residues.

This clone was detected only once. The chain is built from TRBV10-3 and TRBJ1-2; D not resolved. Trimming stripped 0 bases from V and 4 bases from J, with 9 bases between. Germline V lookup: CDR1 ENHRY, CDR2 SYGVKD. The CDR3 spans 14 residues. CDR3 sequence reads: CAISESGDFYGYTF. The CDR3 region has the DNA TGTGCCATCAGTGAGTCGGGAGACTTCTATGGCTACACCTTC.

This clone was seen a few times. The V gene is TRBV16, the J gene TRBJ2-7, with a tentative D call TRBD2 (5 bases). Trimming pared 2 bases from V and 7 bases from J, leaving 15 bases between. The CDR3 is 14 residues long. Per the germline V gene, CDR1 is KGHSY and CDR2 is FQNENV. The CDR3 here is CASSQKREGGEQYF. The CDR3 DNA reads as TGTGCCAGCAGCCAAAAGAGAGAGGGCGGGGAGCAGTACTTC. Full variable domain (remainder filled in from reference TRBV16 and TRBJ2-7): GEEVAQTPKHLVRGEGQKAKLYCAPIKGHSYVFWYQQVLKNEFKFLISFQNENVFDETGMPKERFSAKCLPNSPCSLEIQATKLEDSAVYFCASSQKREGGEQYFGPGTRLTVT.

The J gene is TRBJ2-7, the V gene TRBV6-5; TRBD1 aligns across 11 bases. This CDR3 region has 15 residues. With V trimmed by 6 bases and J by 0 bases, 4 bases remained unmatched. The germline V gene encodes CDR1 MNHEY and CDR2 SVGAGI. CDR3 protein: CASRLDRGPSYEQYF. DNA for the CDR3: TGTGCCAGCAGACTGGACAGGGGGCCCTCCTACGAGCAGTACTTC.

This sequence joins TRBV27 and TRBJ1-5; 9 bases are shared with TRBD1. Germline V gene data show CDR1 as MNHEY and CDR2 as SMNVEV (reference sequence). This CDR3 is built from 14 residues. The trim removed 6 bases at V and 3 bases at J, leaving 3 bases unmatched. CDR3: CASRTGGFNQPQHF. The CDR3 nucleotides are TGTGCCAGCAGGACAGGGGGTTTCAATCAGCCCCAGCATTTT.

The J gene is TRBJ1-5, the V gene TRBV6-1, with a weak D call TRBD1 (6 bases). The V end was cut by 2 bases, the J end by 6 bases, with 17 bases between. Germline-derived CDR1 and CDR2 are MNHNS and SASEGT. The CDR3 is 16 amino acids. CDR3 coding DNA: TGTGCCAGCAGTGAACTAGCGGGGGGCCAGGGTCAGCCCCAGCATTTT. Translation: CASSELAGGQGQPQHF.

This clone was seen a handful of times. The chain has TRBV7-9 and TRBJ2-5; 9 positions agree with TRBD1. Germline trimming cut 5 bases from V and 5 bases from J; bases unmatched to any gene: 6. The CDR3 extends over 14 amino acids. In germline, CDR1 is SEHNR, CDR2 FQNEAQ (reference sequence). The CDR3 sequence: CASSVTGGGETQYF. The CDR3 DNA sequence: TGTGCCAGCAGCGTCACAGGGGGCGGTGAGACCCAGTACTTC.

This clone has more than one count but fewer than ten. The rearrangement uses TRBV7-6 and TRBJ2-1; D perhaps matches TRBD1 (5 bases). The V gene lost 4 bases and the J gene lost 8 bases, with 18 bases spanning the gap. CDR1 is SGHVS and CDR2 is FNYEAQ in the germline V gene. The CDR3 loop spans 15 amino acids. The CDR3 coding sequence is TGTGCCAGCAGCTCACTTTATAAGGGGTTGCATGAGCAGTTCTTC. Translation: CASSSLYKGLHEQFF.

J is TRBJ1-3 and V is TRBV7-2, with D perhaps matching TRBD1 (5 bases). Germline V gives CDR1 SGHTA, CDR2 FQGNSA. Trimming stripped 4 bases from V and 2 bases from J, with 15 bases between. The CDR3 is 16 residues long. The CDR3 loop is CASSSLGGGTGNTIYF. CDR3 nucleotide sequence: TGTGCCAGCAGCTCCCTCGGGGGGGGAACTGGAAACACCATATATTTT. The variable domain in full, completed from reference TRBV7-2 and TRBJ1-3, reads GAGVSQSPSNKVTEKGKDVELRCDPISGHTALYWYRQSLGQGLEFLIYFQGNSAPDKSGLPSDRFSAERTGGSVSTLTIQRTQQEDSAVYLCASSSLGGGTGNTIYFGEGSWLTVV.

The chain uses TRBV5-1 and TRBJ1-5; D possibly corresponds to TRBD1 (5 bases). The CDR3 totals 13 residues. The V and J ends lost 4 bases and 5 bases respectively, with 10 bases between them. In germline, CDR1 is SGHRS, CDR2 YFSETQ. CDR3 sequence (DNA): TGCGCCAGCAGCCAATCAGGGTATCAGCCCCAGCATTTT. It codes for CASSQSGYQPQHF.

The J gene is TRBJ2-7, the V gene TRBV5-1; D is possibly TRBD2 (5 bases). Germline CDR1 reads SGHRS; CDR2 reads YFSETQ. Trimming cost V 4 bases and J 2 bases, with 10 bases left between them. The CDR3 is 13 amino acids. CDR3 in amino acids: CASSPRTAYEQYF. The CDR3 DNA reads as TGCGCCAGCAGCCCAAGGACTGCCTACGAGCAGTACTTC.

J is TRBJ1-2 and V is TRBV29-1; 7 nucleotides line up with TRBD1. Losses at the gene ends were 5 bases for V and 6 bases for J; bases not matched to a gene: 12. Germline CDR1 SQVTM, CDR2 ANQGSEA. CDR3 size: 14 residues. CDR3 bases: TGCAGCGTTCGCGGGATGGGGACAGTCAATGGCTACACCTTC. Amino acid sequence: CSVRGMGTVNGYTF.

The chain links TRBV12-5 to TRBJ2-5; 15 bases map to TRBD2. The germline CDR1 and CDR2 sequences are LGHNT and FRNRAP. V lost 5 bases to trimming and J lost 2 bases; unmatched junction nucleotides: 6. This CDR3 has 17 amino acids. The CDR3 loop reads CASGVGLAGGGQETQYF. CDR3 bases: TGTGCTAGTGGTGTGGGACTAGCGGGGGGCGGGCAAGAGACCCAGTACTTC.

This clone was found once. The chain is built from TRBV5-4 and TRBJ2-1, with 9 bases matching TRBD2. The junction had 15 bases not matched to a gene; V was cut back by 6 bases and J by 5 bases. The CDR3 totals 17 residues. CDR1 is SGHNT and CDR2 is YYREEE in the germline V gene (reference sequence). This CDR3 reads CASNRALRGGRHNEQFF. In DNA form, the CDR3 reads TGTGCCAGCAACCGGGCATTGCGGGGGGGCCGGCACAATGAGCAGTTCTTC.

The CDR3 region is CATTSGMSTGELFF. The CDR3 DNA sequence: TGTGCCACAACTAGCGGGATGTCTACCGGGGAGCTGTTTTTT. This chain uses TRBV2 with TRBJ2-2, with TRBD2 identical over 10 bases. Germline-derived CDR1 and CDR2 are SNHLY and FYNNEI. The CDR3 runs 14 residues. J lost 5 bases, V lost 10 bases, and 7 bases had no gene match.

V gene TRBV27 combines with J gene TRBJ2-3; a weak D match, TRBD2 (5 bases). Germline V CDR1 and CDR2: MNHEY, SMNVEV (reference sequence). V was clipped by 5 bases and J by 5 bases, with 11 bases between them. The CDR3 loop spans 13 amino acids. DNA of the CDR3: TGTGCCAGCAGTGCCAACCGGGGAGATACGCAGTATTTT. Translating gives CASSANRGDTQYF.

J is TRBJ2-3 and V is TRBV4-1; D call uncertain. CDR1 and CDR2 from the germline V gene are MGHRA and YSYEKL. V lost 1 base and J 0 bases, leaving 11 bases between the germline ends. The CDR3 extends over 16 amino acids. The DNA of the CDR3 is TGCGCCAGCAGCCAAGCGAACAGAGCTAGCACAGATACGCAGTATTTT. It encodes CASSQANRASTDTQYF.

The V and J genes are TRBV30 and TRBJ2-7, with 7 bases aligning to TRBD2. The germline V gene has CDR1 GTSNPN and CDR2 SVGIG (reference sequence). Trimming took 2 bases from V and 5 from J; bases not matched to a gene: 9. CDR3 length: 14 residues. CDR3 sequence: CAWSRAASGNEQYF. In DNA, the CDR3 is TGTGCCTGGAGTAGAGCGGCTAGCGGTAACGAGCAGTACTTC.

The chain links TRBV5-1 to TRBJ2-1; 8 nucleotides align to TRBD2. CDR1 is SGHRS and CDR2 is YFSETQ in the germline V gene. J lost 4 bases, V lost 2 bases, and 5 bases had no gene match. This CDR3 region has 15 residues. As DNA, the CDR3 is TGCGCCAGCAGCTTAATAGCGGGGCGATACAATGAGCAGTTCTTC. This gives the protein CASSLIAGRYNEQFF.